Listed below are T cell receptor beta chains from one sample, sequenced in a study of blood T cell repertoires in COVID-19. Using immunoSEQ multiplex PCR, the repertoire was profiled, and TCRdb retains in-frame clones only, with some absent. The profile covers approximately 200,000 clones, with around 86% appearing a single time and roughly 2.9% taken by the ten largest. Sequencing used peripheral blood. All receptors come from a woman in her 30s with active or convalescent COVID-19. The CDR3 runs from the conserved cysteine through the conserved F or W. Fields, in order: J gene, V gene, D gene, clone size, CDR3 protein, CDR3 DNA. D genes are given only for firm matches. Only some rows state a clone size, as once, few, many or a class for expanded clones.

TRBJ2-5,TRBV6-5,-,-,CASSWTIQETQYF,TGTGCCAGCAGCTGGACAATCCAAGAGACCCAGTACTTC
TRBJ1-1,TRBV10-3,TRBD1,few,CAIKGTENTEAFF,TGTGCCATCAAGGGGACAGAGAACACTGAAGCTTTCTTT
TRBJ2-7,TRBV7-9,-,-,CASSFQQKGFSYEQYF,TGTGCCAGCAGCTTCCAGCAGAAGGGGTTCTCCTACGAGCAGTACTTC
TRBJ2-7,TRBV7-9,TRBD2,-,CASSSPLAEHYEQYF,TGTGCCAGCAGCTCACCTCTAGCGGAGCACTACGAGCAGTACTTC
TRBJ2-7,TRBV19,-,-,CASSKGGYYEQYF,TGTGCCAGTAGTAAGGGAGGTTACTACGAGCAGTACTTC
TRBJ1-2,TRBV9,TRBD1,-,CASSVRRDRGGSGYTF,TGTGCCAGCAGCGTACGTCGGGACAGGGGGGGCTCTGGCTACACCTTC
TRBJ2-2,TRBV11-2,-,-,CASSPRWGDGELFF,TGTGCCAGCAGCCCTCGCTGGGGGGACGGGGAGCTGTTTTTT
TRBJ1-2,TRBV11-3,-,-,CASSQTGFYGYTF,TGTGCCAGCAGCCAAACAGGCTTCTATGGCTACACCTTC
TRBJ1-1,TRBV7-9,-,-,CASSLEGGRKAFF,TGTGCCAGCAGCTTAGAGGGGGGGCGTAAAGCTTTCTTT
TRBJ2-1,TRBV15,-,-,CATSVTSVPYNEQFF,TGTGCCACCAGCGTTACTAGTGTTCCCTACAATGAGCAGTTCTTC
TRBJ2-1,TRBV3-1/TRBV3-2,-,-,CASSQATGSNEQFF,TGTGCCAGCAGCCAAGCCACAGGGTCCAATGAGCAGTTCTTC
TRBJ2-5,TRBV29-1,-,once,CSVAFGGETQYF,TGCAGCGTAGCCTTTGGAGGAGAGACCCAGTACTTC
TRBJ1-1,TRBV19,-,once,CASKGVRSNTEAFF,TGTGCCAGTAAGGGGGTGAGGTCGAACACTGAAGCTTTCTTT
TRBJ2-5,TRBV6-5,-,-,CASRSGTTEETQYF,TGTGCCAGCAGGAGCGGGACAACTGAAGAGACCCAGTACTTC
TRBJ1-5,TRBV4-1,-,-,CASSQDPGDQPQHF,TGCGCCAGCAGCCAAGACCCGGGGGATCAGCCCCAGCATTTT
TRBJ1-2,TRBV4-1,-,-,CASSPTGISGGYTF,TGCGCCAGCAGCCCAACAGGGATATCGGGTGGCTACACCTTC
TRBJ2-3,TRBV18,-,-,CASSLRDLETDTQYF,TGTGCCAGCTCACTCCGGGACTTGGAAACAGATACGCAGTATTTT
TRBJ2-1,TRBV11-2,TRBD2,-,CASSPTRLAAYNEQFF,TGTGCCAGCAGCCCTACCCGTCTAGCGGCCTACAATGAGCAGTTCTTC
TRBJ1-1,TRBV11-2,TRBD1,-,CASSLDGGQGMNTEAFF,TGTGCCAGCAGCTTAGATGGGGGACAGGGAATGAACACTGAAGCTTTCTTT
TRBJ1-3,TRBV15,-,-,CATSRDFTGASGNTIYF,TGTGCCACCAGCAGAGATTTTACAGGAGCCTCTGGAAACACCATATATTTT
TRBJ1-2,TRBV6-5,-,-,CASRTREGYGYTF,TGTGCCAGCAGGACCAGGGAGGGGTATGGCTACACCTTC
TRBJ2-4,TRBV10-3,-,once,CATTPGHHENIQYF,TGTGCCACCACACCGGGACACCACGAAAACATTCAGTACTTC
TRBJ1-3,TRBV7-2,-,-,CASSPAGYSGNTIYF,TGTGCCAGCAGCCCCGCGGGGTACTCTGGAAACACCATATATTTT
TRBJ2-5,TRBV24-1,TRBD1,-,CATSDPDRKTQYF,TGTGCCACCAGTGACCCGGACAGGAAGACCCAGTACTTC
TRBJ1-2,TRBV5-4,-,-,CASSSGQRYGYTF,TGTGCCAGCAGCTCGGGACAACGCTATGGCTACACCTTC
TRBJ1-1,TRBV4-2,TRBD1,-,CASSQGTGVANTEAFF,TGTGCCAGCAGCCAAGGAACAGGGGTAGCGAACACTGAAGCTTTCTTT
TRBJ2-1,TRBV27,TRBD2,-,CASSSSLLAGHEQFF,TGTGCCAGCAGTTCATCGCTACTAGCGGGACATGAGCAGTTCTTC
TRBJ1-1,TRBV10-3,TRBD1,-,CAISEGLVRGSTEAFF,TGTGCCATCAGTGAAGGGTTAGTCAGGGGGTCGACTGAAGCTTTCTTT
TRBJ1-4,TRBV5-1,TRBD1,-,CASSPDRGDEKLFF,TGCGCCAGCAGCCCGGACAGGGGCGATGAAAAACTGTTTTTT
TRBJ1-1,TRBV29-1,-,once,CSVELDEAFF,TGCAGCGTTGAATTAGATGAAGCTTTCTTT
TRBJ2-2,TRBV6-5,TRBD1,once,CASRSGTGLAGELFF,TGTGCCAGCAGGAGCGGGACAGGGCTGGCCGGGGAGCTGTTTTTT
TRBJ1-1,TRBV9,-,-,CASSLHSGGENTEAFF,TGTGCCAGCAGCCTACATTCTGGAGGTGAGAACACTGAAGCTTTCTTT
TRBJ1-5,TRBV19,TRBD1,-,CASSRRQGEQPQHF,TGTGCCAGTAGTAGAAGACAGGGGGAACAGCCCCAGCATTTT
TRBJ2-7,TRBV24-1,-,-,CATSAGVPYLHEQYF,TGTGCCACCAGTGCTGGAGTTCCCTATCTCCACGAGCAGTACTTC
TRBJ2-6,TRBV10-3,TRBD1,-,CAIAWGQSGANVLTF,TGTGCCATCGCATGGGGACAGTCTGGGGCCAACGTCCTGACTTTC
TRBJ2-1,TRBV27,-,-,CASTPRGTIYNEQFF,TGTGCCAGCACCCCTAGGGGGACTATCTACAATGAGCAGTTCTTC
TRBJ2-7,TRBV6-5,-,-,CASSYSSGVDEQYF,TGTGCCAGCAGTTACTCGTCGGGAGTCGACGAGCAGTACTTC
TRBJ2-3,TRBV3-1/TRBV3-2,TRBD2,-,CASSQTSGASTDTQYF,TGTGCCAGCAGCCAGACTAGCGGGGCTAGCACAGATACGCAGTATTTT
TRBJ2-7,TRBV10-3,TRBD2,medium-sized,CAIGETSGTYYYEQYF,TGTGCCATCGGGGAGACTAGCGGGACGTATTACTACGAGCAGTACTTC
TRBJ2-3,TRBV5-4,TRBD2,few,CASSLYMAGGADTQYF,TGTGCCAGCAGCTTGTATATGGCGGGAGGGGCAGATACGCAGTATTTT
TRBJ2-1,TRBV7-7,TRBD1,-,CASSLGIGGQGFVDEQFF,TGTGCTAGCAGCTTAGGGATCGGCGGACAGGGGTTTGTGGATGAGCAGTTCTTC